A selection of T cell receptor beta chains follows, all from one sample in a study of cytomegalovirus exposure and HLA in healthy donors. Clones were read by immunoSEQ multiplex PCR, and TCRdb kept only the in-frame ones, dropping some. The sample gives some 150,000 clones, 80% of which show up once; under 2.5% is in the top ten. The specimen sequenced was PBMCs. All receptors come from a man aged 30 to 39 in good health and CMV-seronegative. CDR3s include the opening cysteine and the closing phenylalanine or tryptophan. D genes are given only for firm matches. Part of the rows lack a size; the others show once, few, many or a class for expanded clones.

abundance	d_gene	j_gene	v_gene	CDR3aa	CDR3nt
-	TRBD1	TRBJ1-2	TRBV5-1	CASAGGQGRSGYTF	TGCGCCAGCGCGGGGGGACAGGGACGGAGTGGCTACACCTTC
-	TRBD1	TRBJ1-2	TRBV6-5	CASSRPDRGYGYTF	TGTGCCAGCAGTAGACCGGACAGGGGCTATGGCTACACCTTC
-	TRBD1	TRBJ2-2	TRBV9	CASSGTGVVGGELFF	TGTGCCAGCAGCGGGACAGGGGTAGTTGGCGGGGAGCTGTTTTTT
-	-	TRBJ2-7	TRBV11-2	CASSPTEPYEQYF	TGTGCCAGCAGCCCTACGGAGCCCTACGAGCAGTACTTC
-	TRBD1	TRBJ1-6	TRBV5-1	CASRPGLQWPGNQKGAYNSPLHF	TGCGCCAGCAGGCCAGGGCTTCAGTGGCCAGGGAATCAAAAGGGGGCGTATAATTCACCCCTCCACTTT
few	-	TRBJ1-1	TRBV6-5	CASSNTLQGAEAFF	TGTGCCAGCAGTAACACTCTTCAGGGTGCTGAAGCTTTCTTT
-	-	TRBJ2-1	TRBV5-1	CASQGQPSYNEQFF	TGCGCCAGCCAAGGACAGCCCTCCTACAATGAGCAGTTCTTC
few	TRBD2	TRBJ2-7	TRBV2	CASRSRGDYEQYF	TGTGCCAGCAGGTCACGGGGGGACTACGAGCAGTACTTC
few	-	TRBJ1-1	TRBV7-2	CASSLGENTEAFF	TGTGCCAGCAGCTTAGGAGAGAACACTGAAGCTTTCTTT
-	-	TRBJ1-2	TRBV2	CASRNYREGNGYTF	TGTGCCAGCAGGAACTACAGGGAAGGTAATGGCTACACCTTC
few	-	TRBJ1-1	TRBV5-6	CASSLVPRDTEAFF	TGTGCCAGCAGCTTGGTTCCGCGGGACACTGAAGCTTTCTTT
-	TRBD1	TRBJ1-4	TRBV5-4	CASSLRPGQTNEKLFF	TGTGCCAGCAGCTTAAGACCGGGACAGACTAATGAAAAACTGTTTTTT
-	TRBD1	TRBJ2-2	TRBV5-1	CASSLGGQSTGELFF	TGCGCCAGCAGCTTGGGGGGACAGAGCACCGGGGAGCTGTTTTTT
-	-	TRBJ2-1	TRBV7-8	CASSLRLTTNEQFF	TGTGCCAGCAGCTTAAGACTCACTACCAATGAGCAGTTCTTC
-	-	TRBJ1-4	TRBV4-1	CASSKTGWINEKLFF	TGCGCCAGCAGCAAAACAGGGTGGATAAATGAAAAACTGTTTTTT
-	-	TRBJ2-1	TRBV7-3	CASSLTRVEQFF	TGTGCCAGCAGCTTAACCAGGGTAGAGCAGTTCTTC
-	-	TRBJ2-3	TRBV29-1	CSVGLWSTADTDTQYF	TGCAGCGTTGGTTTATGGTCCACCGCGGACACAGATACGCAGTATTTT
-	-	TRBJ2-7	TRBV20-1	CSARASYEQYF	TGCAGTGCTAGGGCATCCTACGAGCAGTACTTC
-	TRBD1	TRBJ1-1	TRBV2	CASSRQGALDTEAFF	TGTGCCAGCAGTCGACAGGGGGCGTTAGACACTGAAGCTTTCTTT
-	TRBD1	TRBJ1-1	TRBV18	CASSPVADRGPKAFF	TGTGCCAGCTCACCAGTTGCGGACAGGGGGCCCAAAGCTTTCTTT
-	-	TRBJ1-6	TRBV5-8	CASSLVTENSPLHF	TGTGCCAGCAGCTTGGTAACAGAGAATTCACCCCTCCACTTT
-	-	TRBJ2-1	TRBV5-6	CASSLVTAHLQFF	TGTGCCAGCAGCTTGGTGACAGCCCACCTCCAGTTCTTC
once	TRBD1	TRBJ1-1	TRBV19	CASHPSPDRVSEAFF	TGTGCCAGCCACCCGAGCCCGGACAGGGTTTCTGAAGCTTTCTTT
-	-	TRBJ2-1	TRBV5-8	CASSPQGSRVYNEQFF	TGTGCCAGCAGCCCACAGGGTTCCCGAGTTTACAATGAGCAGTTCTTC
-	-	TRBJ1-5	TRBV29-1	CSVVSGSGPQHF	TGCAGCGTTGTCTCGGGGAGCGGGCCCCAGCATTTT
-	-	TRBJ2-1	TRBV14	CASSPQGAYNEQFF	TGTGCCAGCAGCCCACAGGGTGCCTACAATGAGCAGTTCTTC
-	-	TRBJ1-6	TRBV7-9	CASSPSGPNGSPLHF	TGTGCCAGCAGCCCCTCAGGCCCAAACGGATCACCCCTCCACTTT
-	TRBD2	TRBJ2-5	TRBV6-4	CASWAREGLQETQYF	TGTGCCAGCTGGGCGAGGGAGGGACTCCAAGAGACCCAGTACTTC
-	TRBD2	TRBJ2-3	TRBV5-1	CASSWTSGRGDTQYF	TGCGCCAGCAGCTGGACTAGCGGGAGGGGGGATACGCAGTATTTT
-	TRBD1	TRBJ2-5	TRBV19	CASSGTGRRETQYF	TGTGCCAGTAGTGGGACAGGCCGGAGGGAGACCCAGTACTTC
-	-	TRBJ2-5	TRBV7-9	CASSSEQETQYF	TGTGCCAGCAGCTCGGAGCAAGAGACCCAGTACTTC
-	-	TRBJ1-2	TRBV6-5	CASSYSPQANYGYTF	TGTGCCAGCAGTTACTCACCACAGGCTAACTATGGCTACACCTTC
-	TRBD2	TRBJ2-7	TRBV6-1	CASSEAWIWAGGPYEQYF	TGTGCCAGCAGTGAAGCTTGGATCTGGGCGGGGGGCCCCTACGAGCAGTACTTC
once	TRBD1	TRBJ2-6	TRBV7-6	CASSDRGSGANVLTF	TGTGCCAGCAGCGACAGGGGGTCGGGGGCCAACGTCCTGACTTTC
once	-	TRBJ1-2	TRBV6-5	CASTLTQDTRWGYTF	TGTGCCAGCACTCTAACACAGGATACACGGTGGGGCTACACCTTC
-	-	TRBJ1-1	TRBV18	CASSPSTDLNTEAFF	TGTGCCAGCTCACCCTCGACAGACTTGAACACTGAAGCTTTCTTT
once	TRBD1	TRBJ1-3	TRBV15	CATSRGDSGNTIYF	TGTGCCACCAGCAGAGGGGACAGTGGAAACACCATATATTTT
once	TRBD2	TRBJ2-7	TRBV10-1	CASSAGSGRSEQYF	TGCGCCAGCAGTGCGGGTAGCGGGAGATCCGAGCAGTACTTC
once	TRBD1	TRBJ1-2	TRBV5-1	CASNPGTGNGYTF	TGCGCCAGCAACCCCGGGACAGGGAATGGCTACACCTTC
-	TRBD2	TRBJ2-7	TRBV30	CAWSEYGLAVYEQYF	TGTGCCTGGAGCGAATACGGACTAGCGGTTTACGAGCAGTACTTC
-	-	TRBJ1-1	TRBV10-3	CAIRIWGGAEAFF	TGTGCCATCCGGATCTGGGGGGGCGCCGAAGCTTTCTTT
-	TRBD1	TRBJ1-1	TRBV7-3	CASSLRGGGTGGEAFF	TGTGCCAGCAGCTTAAGAGGGGGCGGGACAGGGGGTGAAGCTTTCTTT
-	-	TRBJ2-7	TRBV7-9	CASSLTSGEQYF	TGTGCCAGCAGCTTAACTTCGGGCGAGCAGTACTTC
-	-	TRBJ2-7	TRBV6-1	CASSIDRFEQYF	TGTGCCAGCAGTATAGACAGATTCGAGCAGTACTTC
-	TRBD2	TRBJ2-1	TRBV5-1	CASSDIAGGQNEQFF	TGCGCCAGCAGTGATATAGCGGGGGGGCAGAATGAGCAGTTCTTC
-	-	TRBJ1-2	TRBV11-2	CASSIDREGGYTF	TGTGCCAGCAGCATAGACCGGGAGGGTGGCTACACCTTC
once	-	TRBJ2-1	TRBV4-1	CASSQDDRPGDNEQFF	TGCGCCAGCAGCCAAGACGACCGCCCAGGGGACAATGAGCAGTTCTTC
-	-	TRBJ2-7	TRBV28	CASSLVASSYEQYF	TGTGCCAGCAGTTTGGTGGCAAGCTCCTACGAGCAGTACTTC
-	-	TRBJ2-3	TRBV5-1	CASSSTGNGADTQYF	TGCGCCAGCAGCTCAACAGGGAACGGGGCAGATACGCAGTATTTT
-	-	TRBJ2-6	TRBV19	CASTTQGTGANVLTF	TGTGCCAGTACCACACAGGGTACTGGGGCCAACGTCCTGACTTTC
-	TRBD1	TRBJ2-5	TRBV5-1	CASSLAGTVQETQYF	TGCGCCAGCAGCTTAGCTGGGACAGTCCAAGAGACCCAGTACTTC